This T cell receptor beta chain was recovered during a study of blood T cell repertoires in COVID-19. Germline V lookup: CDR1 LNHDA, CDR2 SQIVND (reference sequence). The CDR3 spans 19 residues. After removal of 1 base from V and 4 bases from J, the junction contained 15 bases not matched to a gene. TCRdb's table, derived via immunoSEQ multiplex PCR, lists solely in-frame clones and lacks some. The profile shows about 210,000 clones, about 91% of them singletons. Sequencing input: peripheral blood. The rearrangement links TRBV19 to TRBJ2-1, with 8 bases that match TRBD1. This sequence was found in a woman in her forties with acute or convalescent COVID-19. The CDR3 protein is CASSIVGRGRWSVYNEQFF. CDR3 coding DNA: TGTGCCAGTAGTATAGTAGGCAGGGGGCGATGGTCCGTTTACAATGAGCAGTTCTTC.